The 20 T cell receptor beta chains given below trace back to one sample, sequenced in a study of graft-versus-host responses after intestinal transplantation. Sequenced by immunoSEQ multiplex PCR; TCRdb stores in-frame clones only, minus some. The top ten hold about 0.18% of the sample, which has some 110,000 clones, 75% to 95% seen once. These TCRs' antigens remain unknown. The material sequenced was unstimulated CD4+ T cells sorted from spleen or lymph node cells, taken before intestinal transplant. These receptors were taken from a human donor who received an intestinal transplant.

Written as DNA, the CDR3 is TGTGCCAGTAGTTTTACCTACAGGGGGAGGGCTGAAGCTTTCTTT. Its protein product is CASSFTYRGRAEAFF. This rearrangement joins TRBV19 to TRBJ1-1; 8 bases are a match to TRBD1. The germline V gene has CDR1 LNHDA and CDR2 SQIVND (reference sequence). CDR3 length: 15 amino acids. Trimming removed 5 bases from V and 6 bases from J; junction bases left unmatched: 11. Complete variable domain (other parts from reference TRBV19 and TRBJ1-1): DGGITQSPKYLFRKEGQNVTLSCEQNLNHDAMYWYRQDPGQGLRLIYYSQIVNDFQKGDIAEGYSVSREKKESFPLTVTSAQKNPTAFYLCASSFTYRGRAEAFFGQGTRLTVV.

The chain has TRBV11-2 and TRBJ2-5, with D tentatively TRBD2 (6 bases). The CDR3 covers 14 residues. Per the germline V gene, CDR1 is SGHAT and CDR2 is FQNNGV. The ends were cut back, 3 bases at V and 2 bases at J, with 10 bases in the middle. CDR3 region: CASSLSSGQETQYF. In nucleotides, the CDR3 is TGTGCCAGCAGCTTGAGTAGCGGACAAGAGACCCAGTACTTC.

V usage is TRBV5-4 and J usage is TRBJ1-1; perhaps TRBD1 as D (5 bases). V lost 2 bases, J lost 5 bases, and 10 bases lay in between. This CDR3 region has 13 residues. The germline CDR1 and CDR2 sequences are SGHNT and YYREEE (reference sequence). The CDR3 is CASSFSGGTEAFF. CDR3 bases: TGTGCCAGCAGCTTTTCGGGGGGGACTGAAGCTTTCTTT.

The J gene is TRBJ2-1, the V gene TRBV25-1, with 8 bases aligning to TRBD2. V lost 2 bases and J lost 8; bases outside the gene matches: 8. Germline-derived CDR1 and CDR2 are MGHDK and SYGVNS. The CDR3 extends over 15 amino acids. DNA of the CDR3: TGTGCCAGCAGTGAACTCAGCGGGAGAGGTGATGAGCAGTTCTTC. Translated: CASSELSGRGDEQFF.

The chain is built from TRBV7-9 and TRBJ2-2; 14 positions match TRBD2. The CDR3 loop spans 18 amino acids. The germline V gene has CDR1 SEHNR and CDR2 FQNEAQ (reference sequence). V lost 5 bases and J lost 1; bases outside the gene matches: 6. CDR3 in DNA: TGTGCCAGCAGCCCGGGACTAGCGGGAGTCGGGAACACCGGGGAGCTGTTTTTT. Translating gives CASSPGLAGVGNTGELFF.

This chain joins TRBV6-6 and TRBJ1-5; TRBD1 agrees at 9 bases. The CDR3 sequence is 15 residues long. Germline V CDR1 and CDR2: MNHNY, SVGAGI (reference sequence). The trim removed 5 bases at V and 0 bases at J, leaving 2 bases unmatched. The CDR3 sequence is CASSVDRGSNQPQHF. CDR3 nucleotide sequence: TGTGCCAGCAGTGTGGACAGGGGTAGCAATCAGCCCCAGCATTTT.

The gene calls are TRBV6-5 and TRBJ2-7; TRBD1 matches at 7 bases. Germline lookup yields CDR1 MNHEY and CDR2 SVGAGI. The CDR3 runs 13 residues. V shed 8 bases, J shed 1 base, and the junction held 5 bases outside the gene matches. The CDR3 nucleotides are TGTGCCAGCTTCGGACAGGCTTCCTACGAGCAGTACTTC. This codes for CASFGQASYEQYF.

DNA of the CDR3: TGCGCCAGCAGGGGGGGGACGTCGAACACTGAAGCTTTCTTT. It is translated as CASRGGTSNTEAFF. The genes are TRBV5-1 and TRBJ1-1; D might be TRBD1 (5 bases). CDR1 and CDR2 (germline): SGHRS, YFSETQ. This CDR3 comprises 14 residues. The V end lost 5 bases, the J end lost 1 base, and 12 bases lay between the germline ends.

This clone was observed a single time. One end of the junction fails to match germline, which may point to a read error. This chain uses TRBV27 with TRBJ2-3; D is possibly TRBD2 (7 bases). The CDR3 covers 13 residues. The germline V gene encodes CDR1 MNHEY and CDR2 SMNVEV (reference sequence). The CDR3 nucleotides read TGTGCCAGCAGTTTAATGTCGGCGGGGGCGCTTCTTTTT. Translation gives CASSLMSAGALLF.

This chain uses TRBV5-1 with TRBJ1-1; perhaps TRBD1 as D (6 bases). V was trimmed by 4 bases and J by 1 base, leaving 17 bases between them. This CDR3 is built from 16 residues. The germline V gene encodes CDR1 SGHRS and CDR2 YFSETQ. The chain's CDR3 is CASSLLGVDRNTEAFF. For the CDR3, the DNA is TGCGCCAGCAGCCTGTTGGGCGTGGACAGGAACACTGAAGCTTTCTTT.

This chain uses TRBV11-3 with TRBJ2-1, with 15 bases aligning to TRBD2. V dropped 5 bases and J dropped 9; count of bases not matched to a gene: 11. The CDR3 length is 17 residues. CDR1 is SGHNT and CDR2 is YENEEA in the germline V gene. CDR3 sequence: CASSPTGQGLAGGEQFF. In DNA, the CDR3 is TGTGCCAGCAGCCCAACCGGACAGGGACTAGCGGGAGGTGAGCAGTTCTTC.

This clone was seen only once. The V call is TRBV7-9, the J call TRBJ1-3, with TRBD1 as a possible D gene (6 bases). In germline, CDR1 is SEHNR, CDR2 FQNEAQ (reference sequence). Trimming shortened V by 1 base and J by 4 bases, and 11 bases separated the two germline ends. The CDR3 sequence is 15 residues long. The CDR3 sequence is CASSLEGHLGNTIYF. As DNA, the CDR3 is TGTGCCAGCAGCTTAGAGGGACACCTAGGAAACACCATATATTTT. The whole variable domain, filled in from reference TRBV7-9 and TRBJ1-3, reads DTGVSQNPRHKITKRGQNVTFRCDPISEHNRLYWYRQTLGQGPEFLTYFQNEAQLEKSRLLSDRFSAERPKGSFSTLEIQRTEQGDSAMYLCASSLEGHLGNTIYFGEGSWLTVV.

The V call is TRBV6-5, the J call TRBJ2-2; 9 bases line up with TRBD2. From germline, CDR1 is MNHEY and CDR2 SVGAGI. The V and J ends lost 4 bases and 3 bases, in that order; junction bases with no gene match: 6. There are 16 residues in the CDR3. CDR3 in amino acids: CASSSGTSSYTGELFF. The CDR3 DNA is TGTGCCAGCAGTTCCGGGACTAGCTCGTACACCGGGGAGCTGTTTTTT.

Here the CDR3 reads CASSQRREGHNEQFF. The CDR3 nucleotides read TGTGCCAGCAGCCAAAGGCGGGAGGGCCACAATGAGCAGTTCTTC. The rearrangement joins TRBV7-9 to TRBJ2-1; 9 nucleotides align to TRBD2. This CDR3 is built from 15 residues. Trimming removed 5 bases from V and 5 bases from J; junction bases left unmatched: 7. Germline V gene sequence: CDR1 SEHNR, CDR2 FQNEAQ (reference sequence).

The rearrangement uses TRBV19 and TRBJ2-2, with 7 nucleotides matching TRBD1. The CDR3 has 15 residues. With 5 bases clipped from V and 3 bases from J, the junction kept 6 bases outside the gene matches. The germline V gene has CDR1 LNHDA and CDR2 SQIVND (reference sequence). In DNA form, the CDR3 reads TGTGCCAGTAGTCCTACAGGGGTGCACACCGGGGAGCTGTTTTTT. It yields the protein CASSPTGVHTGELFF.

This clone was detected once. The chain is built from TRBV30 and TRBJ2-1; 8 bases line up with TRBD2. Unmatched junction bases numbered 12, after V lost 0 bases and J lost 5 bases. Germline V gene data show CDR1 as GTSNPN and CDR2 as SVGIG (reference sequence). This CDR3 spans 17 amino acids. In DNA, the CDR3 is TGTGCCTGGAGTGTACTTGGGCGGGGGGTCCTAAACAATGAGCAGTTCTTC. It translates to CAWSVLGRGVLNNEQFF.

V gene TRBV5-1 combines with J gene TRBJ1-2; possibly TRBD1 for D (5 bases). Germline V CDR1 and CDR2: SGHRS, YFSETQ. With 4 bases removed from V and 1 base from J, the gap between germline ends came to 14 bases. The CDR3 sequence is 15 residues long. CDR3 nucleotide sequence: TGCGCCAGCAGCCCGAACGGGGGGGGTAACTATGGCTACACCTTC. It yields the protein CASSPNGGGNYGYTF. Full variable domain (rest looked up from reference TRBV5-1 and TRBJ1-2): KAGVTQTPRYLIKTRGQQVTLSCSPISGHRSVSWYQQTPGQGLQFLFEYFSETQRNKGNFPGRFSGRQFSNSRSEMNVSTLELGDSALYLCASSPNGGGNYGYTFGSGTRLTVV.

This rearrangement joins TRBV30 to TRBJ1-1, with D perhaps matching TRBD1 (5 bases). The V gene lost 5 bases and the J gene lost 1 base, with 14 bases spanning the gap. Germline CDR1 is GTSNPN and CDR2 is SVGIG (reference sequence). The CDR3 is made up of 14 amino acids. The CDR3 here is CAWLARGGNTEAFF. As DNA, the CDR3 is TGTGCCTGGCTCGCCCGCGGGGGGAACACTGAAGCTTTCTTT.

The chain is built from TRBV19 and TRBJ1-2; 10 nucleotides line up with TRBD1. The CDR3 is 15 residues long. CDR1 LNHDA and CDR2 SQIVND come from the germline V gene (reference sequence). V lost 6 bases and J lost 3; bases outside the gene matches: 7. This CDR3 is CASSERQGAYYGYTF. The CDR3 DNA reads TGTGCCAGTAGCGAACGACAGGGGGCATACTATGGCTACACCTTC.

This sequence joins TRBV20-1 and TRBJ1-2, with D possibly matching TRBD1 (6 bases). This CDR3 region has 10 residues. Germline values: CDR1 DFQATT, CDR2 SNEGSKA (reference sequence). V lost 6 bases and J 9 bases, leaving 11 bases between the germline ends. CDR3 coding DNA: TGCAGTGCCGAACAGGGAAGCTACACCTTC. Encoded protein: CSAEQGSYTF.